This passage covers 31 T cell receptor beta chains from one sample sequenced in a study of response to subunit inactivated influenza vaccine. Via MiXCR, TCRdb re-called the RT-PCR reads, giving one row per CDR3 protein. This table has around 500,000 distinct CDR3 sequences, approximately 11% appearing once. The sequencing here drew on PBMCs from blood, taken roughly 45 days after vaccination. The receptor set was obtained from a man in his forties or fifties who received an inactivated influenza vaccine.

This clonotype was picked up a small number of times. The CDR3 reads CASSLTGFEKLFF. CDR3 bases: TGTGCCAGCAGCTTGACAGGGTTTGAAAAACTGTTTTTT. The chain uses TRBV7-2 and TRBJ1-4, with TRBD1 identical over 7 bases. This CDR3 comprises 13 residues. Germline CDR1 SGHTA, CDR2 FQGNSA. Losses at the gene ends were 3 bases for V and 7 bases for J; bases not matched to a gene: 2.

V and J are TRBV11-1 and TRBJ2-5, with a tentative D call TRBD1 (6 bases). CDR3 length: 15 amino acids. Trimming shortened V by 5 bases and J by 5 bases, and 18 bases separated the two germline ends. Germline V CDR1 and CDR2: SGHAT, FQDESV (reference sequence). The CDR3 DNA reads as TGTGCCAGCAGCGATCGACAGACCCAGGGGGAGACCCAGTACTTC. As protein: CASSDRQTQGETQYF.

The chain joins TRBV28 to TRBJ2-1; no reliable D call. V lost 2 bases and J 8 bases, leaving 13 bases between the germline ends. The CDR3 sequence is 14 residues long. The germline gives CDR1 MDHEN, CDR2 SYDVKM. As DNA, the CDR3 is TGTGCCAGCAGTTTACCCTTAGCCCTTCATGAGCAGTTCTTC. This sequence encodes CASSLPLALHEQFF. The full variable domain, in which reference TRBV28 and TRBJ2-1 provide the parts outside the CDR3, is DVKVTQSSRYLVKRTGEKVFLECVQDMDHENMFWYRQDPGLGLRLIYFSYDVKMKEKGDIPEGYSVSREKKERFSLILESASTNQTSMYLCASSLPLALHEQFFGPGTRLTVL.

The V call is TRBV28, the J call TRBJ2-6; 9 nucleotides agree with TRBD1. V lost 6 bases, J lost 1 base, and 13 bases stayed unmatched. The CDR3 contains 19 residues. Germline V gene lookup returns CDR1 MDHEN and CDR2 SYDVKM. The CDR3 loop reads CASSSHGGQGISGANVLTF. In DNA, the CDR3 is TGTGCCAGCAGCTCACATGGGGGACAGGGAATTTCTGGGGCCAACGTCCTGACTTTC.

This chain's CDR3 is CASSLSEAGGYEQYF. The CDR3 DNA reads as TGTGCCAGCAGCTTATCCGAGGCAGGGGGCTACGAGCAGTACTTC. This sequence joins TRBV7-8 and TRBJ2-7, with 7 bases fitting TRBD1. The CDR3 length is 15 residues. Germline trimming cut 2 bases from V and 3 bases from J; bases unmatched to any gene: 7. Germline-derived CDR1 and CDR2 are SGHVS and FQNEAQ.

This clonotype was recorded many times. V and J are TRBV28 and TRBJ1-3; D call uncertain. This CDR3 spans 18 amino acids. Trimming left V 1 base short and J 2 bases short, with 18 bases between. The germline gives CDR1 MDHEN, CDR2 SYDVKM. The chain's CDR3 is CASSLFWPERTPGNTIYF. For the CDR3, the DNA is TGTGCCAGCAGTTTATTTTGGCCCGAACGAACCCCTGGAAACACCATATATTTT.

This clonotype was seen a handful of times. The V call is TRBV2, the J call TRBJ2-1; D gene ambiguous. Germline assignment: CDR1 SNHLY and CDR2 FYNNEI. V lost 3 bases, J lost 0 bases, and 18 bases lay in between. The CDR3 is made up of 18 amino acids. The CDR3 spells CASSEDGFPRSSYNEQFF. In DNA form, the CDR3 reads TGTGCCAGCAGTGAGGACGGTTTCCCGAGGAGCTCCTACAATGAGCAGTTCTTC.

This clonotype has ten or more counts. One end of the junction is discordant with germline, which a read error may explain. The chain has TRBV12-3 or TRBV12-4 and TRBJ2-5; D uncertain. This CDR3 has 12 residues. CDR3 bases: TGTGCCAGCAGCTTAGTTGGAGAGACCCAGTACTTC. It translates to CASSLVGETQYF.

The rearrangement joins TRBV4-1 to TRBJ2-5; D is perhaps TRBD1 (5 bases). Trimming took off 3 bases at V and 5 bases at J, with 10 bases between the two ends. This CDR3 spans 13 amino acids. CDR1 is MGHRA and CDR2 is YSYEKL in the germline V gene. The CDR3: CASSQGDSETQYF. The CDR3 nucleotides are TGCGCCAGCAGCCAGGGCGACAGCGAGACCCAGTACTTC.

The rearrangement joins TRBV5-1 to TRBJ2-7; a weak D match, TRBD1 (5 bases). Germline CDR1 reads SGHRS; CDR2 reads YFSETQ. The germline V and J ends were trimmed by 5 bases and 2 bases, with 17 bases remaining between them. This CDR3 is built from 15 residues. DNA for the CDR3: TGCGCCAGCAGTCCTAAAGAAGGGGTAACCTACGAGCAGTACTTC. Translated: CASSPKEGVTYEQYF. Looking up the rest from reference TRBV5-1 and TRBJ2-7 gives the full variable domain: KAGVTQTPRYLIKTRGQQVTLSCSPISGHRSVSWYQQTPGQGLQFLFEYFSETQRNKGNFPGRFSGRQFSNSRSEMNVSTLELGDSALYLCASSPKEGVTYEQYFGPGTRLTVT.

This chain links TRBV5-1 with TRBJ2-5; 8 positions match TRBD2. The trim removed 5 bases at V and 2 bases at J, leaving 8 bases unmatched. CDR1 and CDR2 from the germline V gene are SGHRS and YFSETQ. The CDR3 totals 15 residues. The CDR3 DNA reads TGCGCCAGCAGTAGGAGGACTAGCCCACAAGAGACCCAGTACTTC. Protein product: CASSRRTSPQETQYF.

The CDR3 reads CASSLPGQGAGEQYF. CDR3 coding DNA: TGCGCCAGCAGTCTCCCGGGACAGGGGGCCGGCGAGCAGTACTTC. V gene TRBV5-1 combines with J gene TRBJ2-7; 12 nucleotides align to TRBD1. This CDR3 has 15 amino acids. V dropped 5 bases and J dropped 6; count of bases not matched to a gene: 9. Germline CDR1 and CDR2: SGHRS and YFSETQ.

This clonotype was detected a few times. The V and J genes are TRBV12-3 or TRBV12-4 and TRBJ2-7, with 13 bases matching TRBD2. This CDR3 spans 15 amino acids. The J segment lost 5 bases and the V segment lost 3 bases, leaving 4 bases of the junction unmatched. The chain's CDR3 is CASSLRTSGSNEQYF. The CDR3 DNA reads as TGTGCCAGCAGTTTGAGGACTAGCGGGAGCAACGAGCAGTACTTC.

This clonotype was seen more than once but under ten times. The chain joins TRBV12-3 or TRBV12-4 to TRBJ2-4, with D maybe TRBD2 (5 bases). The ends were cut back, 2 bases at V and 8 bases at J, with 13 bases in the middle. CDR3 length equals 14 residues. CDR3 nucleotides: TGTGCCAGCAGTTTAACGGGGAACCTGGACATTCAGTACTTC. This translates into CASSLTGNLDIQYF.

The table lists this clonotype with many counts. This rearrangement joins TRBV7-8 to TRBJ2-1; 11 bases line up with TRBD2. Germline V gives CDR1 SGHVS, CDR2 FQNEAQ. V was clipped by 7 bases and J by 4 bases; unmatched bases: 27. This CDR3 contains 22 residues. CDR3 sequence (DNA): TGTGCCAGCACAGATCGGCTAGCGGGAGGTCCTACCTTCTCCCCTGAATACAATGAGCAGTTCTTC. Protein sequence: CASTDRLAGGPTFSPEYNEQFF.

This chain uses TRBV10-3 with TRBJ2-7; no definite D call. Germline V gene sequence: CDR1 ENHRY, CDR2 SYGVKD. CDR3 size: 13 residues. Trimming removed 4 bases from V and 3 bases from J, with 10 bases in between. CDR3 nucleotides: TGTGCCATCAGTGCGGTCAACGGCTACGAGCAGTACTTC. Protein: CAISAVNGYEQYF.

The chain uses TRBV15 and TRBJ2-5; 7 nucleotides match TRBD2. The CDR3 has 16 amino acids. V lost 0 bases to trimming and J lost 1 base; unmatched junction nucleotides: 5. From germline, CDR1 is LNHNV and CDR2 YYDKDF (reference sequence). The CDR3 spells CATSRDLTSAQETQYF. For the CDR3, the DNA is TGTGCCACCAGCAGAGATCTAACTAGCGCCCAAGAGACCCAGTACTTC.

The table lists this clonotype with many counts. CDR3 nucleotides: TGCAGTGCTTTATCTCACGGGGGGTTGAGTTATGGCTACACCTTC. Its protein product is CSALSHGGLSYGYTF. This rearrangement joins TRBV20-1 to TRBJ1-2, with a possible D match to TRBD1 (5 bases). This CDR3 has 15 residues. Germline values: CDR1 DFQATT, CDR2 SNEGSKA (reference sequence). Trimming took 5 bases from V and 5 from J, leaving 21 bases between them.

This clonotype appeared many times. The V gene is TRBV7-9, the J gene TRBJ2-5, with TRBD1 as a possible D gene (6 bases). The CDR3 totals 14 residues. Germline V CDR1 and CDR2: SEHNR, FQNEAQ (reference sequence). Between the trimmed V and J ends, which lost 2 bases and 3 bases, there was a span of 10 bases. The CDR3 region has the DNA TGTGCCAGCAGCTTATCAGGGGCGAAAGAGACCCAGTACTTC. Protein sequence: CASSLSGAKETQYF.

This clonotype was detected only a few times. The chain couples TRBV12-3 or TRBV12-4 to TRBJ2-1; 9 bases are a match to TRBD1. Losses at the gene ends were 3 bases for V and 7 bases for J; bases not matched to a gene: 7. The CDR3 is 15 amino acids. CDR3 amino acids: CASSFLTGGWNEQFF. The DNA of the CDR3 is TGTGCCAGCAGTTTTCTTACAGGGGGCTGGAATGAGCAGTTCTTC.

This clonotype was seen a handful of times. The rearrangement links TRBV4-1 to TRBJ2-3; 9 nucleotides agree with TRBD1. The CDR3 extends over 16 amino acids. Germline V gene sequence: CDR1 MGHRA, CDR2 YSYEKL. J gave up 3 bases and V 5 bases, and 9 bases lay outside the gene matches. The CDR3 sequence is CASSWTWTGETDTQYF. CDR3 coding DNA: TGCGCCAGCAGCTGGACGTGGACAGGGGAGACAGATACGCAGTATTTT.

This clonotype was seen at least ten times. V gene TRBV29-1 combines with J gene TRBJ2-1; TRBD2 matches 15 bases. The J segment lost 9 bases and the V segment lost 3 bases, leaving 3 bases of the junction unmatched. The CDR3 has 14 residues. Germline lookup yields CDR1 SQVTM and CDR2 ANQGSEA. CDR3 amino acids: CSVEAGLAGGEQFF. In DNA form, the CDR3 reads TGCAGCGTTGAGGCGGGACTAGCGGGAGGTGAGCAGTTCTTC.

The rearrangement joins TRBV7-9 to TRBJ2-7, with D possibly being TRBD1 (6 bases). Trimming pared 1 base from V and 5 bases from J, leaving 12 bases between. This CDR3 has 14 amino acids. CDR1 is SEHNR, CDR2 FQNEAQ, per germline (reference sequence). CDR3: CASSLGQAGHEQYF. The DNA of the CDR3 is TGTGCCAGCAGCTTAGGACAGGCCGGCCACGAGCAGTACTTC.

The chain couples TRBV20-1 to TRBJ2-1; 8 bases fit TRBD2. The germline CDR1 and CDR2 sequences are DFQATT and SNEGSKA (reference sequence). This CDR3 comprises 15 residues. With V trimmed by 3 bases and J by 6 bases, 10 bases remained unmatched. This chain's CDR3 is CSASGAGGGLNEQFF. The CDR3 region has the DNA TGCAGTGCTAGTGGGGCGGGCGGGGGGCTCAATGAGCAGTTCTTC.

The chain employs TRBV29-1 and TRBJ2-1; TRBD2 agrees at 15 bases. The ends lost 4 bases at V and 8 bases at J; junction bases unmatched: 9. Looked up from germline, CDR1 is SQVTM and CDR2 is ANQGSEA. This CDR3 has 16 residues. This CDR3 is CSVGGLAGGRVYEQFF. The CDR3 nucleotides read TGCAGCGTTGGAGGACTAGCGGGAGGGCGAGTCTATGAGCAGTTCTTC.

This clonotype was recorded at least ten times. The chain couples TRBV3-1 to TRBJ2-7; the D is unclear. This CDR3 is 12 amino acids long. Trimming shortened V by 4 bases and J by 7 bases, and 11 bases separated the two germline ends. The germline CDR1 and CDR2 sequences are LGHDT and YNNKEL (reference sequence). The chain's CDR3 is CASSPLSGEQYF. Here the CDR3 DNA reads TGTGCCAGCAGCCCCCTTTCTGGAGAGCAGTACTTC.

This clonotype was counted only a few times. The CDR3 is CAISVQAGGPGTGELFF. The CDR3 DNA reads as TGTGCCATCAGTGTTCAAGCGGGGGGGCCGGGCACCGGGGAGCTGTTTTTT. The chain links TRBV10-3 to TRBJ2-2; TRBD2 matches 10 bases. V lost 4 bases, J lost 4 bases, and 9 bases stayed unmatched. The CDR3 contains 17 residues. Germline lookup yields CDR1 ENHRY and CDR2 SYGVKD.

Concerning this clonotype: A junction boundary mismatches the germline segment, possibly from a read error. The rearrangement links TRBV7-9 to TRBJ2-1; D is undetermined. Germline V CDR1 and CDR2: SEHNR, FQNEAQ (reference sequence). The CDR3 is 15 amino acids. The CDR3 DNA sequence: TGTACCAGCAGTACTGGCGACCGCTCCTACAATGAGCAGTTCTTC. Translation gives CTSSTGDRSYNEQFF.

As DNA, the CDR3 is TGTGCCAGCAGCTCTACTAGCGGGGGGGCAGGGGAGACCCAGTACTTC. Translated: CASSSTSGGAGETQYF. The chain links TRBV7-2 to TRBJ2-5, with TRBD2 matching over 13 bases. V shed 4 bases and J 5 bases; nucleotides not matched to a gene: 7. The CDR3 sequence is 16 residues long. The V gene's germline CDR1 is SGHTA and CDR2 FQGNSA.

The chain employs TRBV7-9 and TRBJ2-3; the match to TRBD1 covers 8 bases. Germline-derived CDR1 and CDR2 are SEHNR and FQNEAQ (reference sequence). The CDR3 sequence is 17 residues long. V lost 5 bases, J lost 5 bases, and 15 bases stayed unmatched. The CDR3 spells CASSGPGTGGPRDTQYF. The CDR3 nucleotides read TGTGCCAGCAGCGGACCCGGGACAGGCGGTCCAAGAGATACGCAGTATTTT.

For the CDR3, the DNA is TGTGCCAGCAGCCCGCGCAGAACTCAATTCACAGATACGCAGTATTTT. Its translation is CASSPRRTQFTDTQYF. This chain connects TRBV7-8 to TRBJ2-3; no definite D call. The CDR3 is 16 residues long. Trimming removed 5 bases from V and 2 bases from J, with 17 bases in between. Germline V gene data show CDR1 as SGHVS and CDR2 as FQNEAQ. The variable domain in full, with the rest retrieved from reference TRBV7-8 and TRBJ2-3, is GAGVSQSPRYKVAKRGQDVALRCDPISGHVSLFWYQQALGQGPEFLTYFQNEAQLDKSGLPSDRFFAERPEGSVSTLKIQRTQQEDSAVYLCASSPRRTQFTDTQYFGPGTRLTVL.